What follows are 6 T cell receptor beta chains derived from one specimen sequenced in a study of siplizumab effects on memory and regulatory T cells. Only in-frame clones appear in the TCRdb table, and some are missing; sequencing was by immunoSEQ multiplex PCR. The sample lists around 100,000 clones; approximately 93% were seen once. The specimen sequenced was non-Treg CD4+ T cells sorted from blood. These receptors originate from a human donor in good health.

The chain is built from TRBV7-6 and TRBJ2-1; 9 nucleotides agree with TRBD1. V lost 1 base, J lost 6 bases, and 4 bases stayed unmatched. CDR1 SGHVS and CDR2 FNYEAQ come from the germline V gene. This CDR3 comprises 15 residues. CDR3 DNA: TGTGCCAGCAGCTTAGGGGGACAGGGCATCAATGAGCAGTTCTTC. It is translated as CASSLGGQGINEQFF.

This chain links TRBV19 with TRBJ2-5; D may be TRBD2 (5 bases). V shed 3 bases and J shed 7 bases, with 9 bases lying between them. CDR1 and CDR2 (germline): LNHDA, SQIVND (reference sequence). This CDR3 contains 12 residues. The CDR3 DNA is TGTGCCAGTAGTATCGACCGGGGGACCCAGTACTTC. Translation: CASSIDRGTQYF.

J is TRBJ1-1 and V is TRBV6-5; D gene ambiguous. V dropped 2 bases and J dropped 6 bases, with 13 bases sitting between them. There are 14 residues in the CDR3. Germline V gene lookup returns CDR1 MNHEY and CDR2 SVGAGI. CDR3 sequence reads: CASSYTPGTPEAFF. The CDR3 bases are TGTGCCAGCAGTTACACTCCGGGAACTCCTGAAGCTTTCTTT.

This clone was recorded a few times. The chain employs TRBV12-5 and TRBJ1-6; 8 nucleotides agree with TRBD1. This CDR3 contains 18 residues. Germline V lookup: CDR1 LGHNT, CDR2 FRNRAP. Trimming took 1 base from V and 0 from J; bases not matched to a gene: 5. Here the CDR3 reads CASGLARDRSSYNSPLHF. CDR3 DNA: TGTGCTAGTGGTTTGGCCAGGGACAGGAGCTCCTATAATTCACCCCTCCACTTT.

Here the CDR3 DNA reads TGTGCCTGGACGGCCACTGAAGCTTTCTTT. It yields the protein CAWTATEAFF. The J gene is TRBJ1-1, the V gene TRBV30; D ambiguous. With 4 bases removed from V and 4 bases from J, the gap between germline ends came to 4 bases. CDR3 length: 10 residues. The germline V gene encodes CDR1 GTSNPN and CDR2 SVGIG (reference sequence).

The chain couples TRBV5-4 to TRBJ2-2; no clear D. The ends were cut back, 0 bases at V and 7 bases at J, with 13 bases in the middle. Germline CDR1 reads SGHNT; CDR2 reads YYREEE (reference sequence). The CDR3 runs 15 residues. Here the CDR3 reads CASSLGNGLRGELFF. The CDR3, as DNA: TGTGCCAGCAGCTTGGGAAACGGGCTTCGCGGGGAGCTGTTTTTT. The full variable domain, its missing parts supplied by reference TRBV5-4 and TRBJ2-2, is ETGVTQSPTHLIKTRGQQVTLRCSSQSGHNTVSWYQQALGQGPQFIFQYYREEENGRGNFPPRFSGLQFPNYSSELNVNALELDDSALYLCASSLGNGLRGELFFGEGSRLTVL.